Following are 13 T cell receptor beta chains from one sample sequenced in a study of blood T cell repertoires in COVID-19. Assay: immunoSEQ multiplex PCR; the TCRdb copy retains only in-frame clones and omits some. The sample carries roughly 260,000 clones, around nine tenths recorded once. Sequencing was performed on peripheral blood. The origin of the receptors is a woman in her forties who had recovered from COVID-19.

The genes are TRBV18 and TRBJ2-7; possible D gene TRBD1, 5 bases. The CDR3 consists of 12 residues. Looked up from germline, CDR1 is KGHSH and CDR2 is LQKENI. V lost 6 bases to trimming and J lost 10 bases, with 16 bases between them. The CDR3 sequence: CASSQGSGSQYF. The DNA of the CDR3 is TGTGCCAGCTCCCAGGGATCCGGATCCCAGTACTTC.

The J gene is TRBJ2-7, the V gene TRBV29-1, with a possible D match to TRBD2 (6 bases). The CDR3 extends over 13 amino acids. V lost 7 bases and J 4 bases, leaving 17 bases between the germline ends. Germline V CDR1 and CDR2: SQVTM, ANQGSEA. In nucleotides, the CDR3 is TGCAGCGCTGTGGGCGGGAAGAGATACGAGCAGTACTTC. This gives the protein CSAVGGKRYEQYF.

The V call is TRBV2, the J call TRBJ2-7, with 11 nucleotides matching TRBD2. V was pared by 7 bases and J by 6 bases, with 8 bases of the junction left unmatched. The CDR3 contains 14 residues. Germline V CDR1 and CDR2: SNHLY, FYNNEI. Here the CDR3 DNA reads TGTGCCAGCAATACCGGGACTAGCGGTATCGAGCAGTACTTC. It translates to CASNTGTSGIEQYF.

The CDR3 DNA reads TGTGCCAGCAGCGAGACTAGCGAGTCACCCACAGATACGCAGTATTTT. As protein: CASSETSESPTDTQYF. V is TRBV27 and J is TRBJ2-3, with TRBD2 matching over 8 bases. With 6 bases clipped from V and 2 bases from J, the junction kept 10 bases outside the gene matches. The germline V gene has CDR1 MNHEY and CDR2 SMNVEV (reference sequence). The CDR3 sequence is 16 residues long.

The V gene is TRBV12-2, the J gene TRBJ1-2; the DNA was not used to check the table's D call, TRBD1. TRBV12-2 is termed a pseudogene. The CDR3 is 16 amino acids. The CDR3 bases are TGTGCAAGTCGCTTAGGGTCTCTAGGGGATTTCTATGGCTACACCTTC. It yields the protein CASRLGSLGDFYGYTF.

The rearrangement links TRBV6-5 to TRBJ1-2, with 7 bases fitting TRBD1. The CDR3 sequence is 15 residues long. From germline, CDR1 is MNHEY and CDR2 SVGAGI. V lost 4 bases to trimming and J lost 5 bases; unmatched junction nucleotides: 10. CDR3 bases: TGTGCCAGCAGTTCTCCTGGACAGGATACATATGGCTACACCTTC. This encodes CASSSPGQDTYGYTF.

This chain connects TRBV18 to TRBJ1-6; D is undetermined. Germline assignment: CDR1 KGHSH and CDR2 LQKENI. The CDR3 runs 13 residues. V was trimmed by 2 bases and J by 10 bases, leaving 9 bases between them. The CDR3 DNA is TGTGCCAGCTCACCAGGGTTCGGGTCACCCCTCCACTTT. Encoded protein: CASSPGFGSPLHF.

This clone was recorded once. The chain has TRBV20-1 and TRBJ1-3; D is perhaps TRBD1 (6 bases). The CDR3 runs 14 residues. V lost 3 bases to trimming and J lost 4 bases, with 13 bases between them. The germline CDR1 and CDR2 sequences are DFQATT and SNEGSKA (reference sequence). The DNA for the CDR3 is TGCAGTGCTAGTGGGGGAGGGGGAGGAAACACCATATATTTT. This codes for CSASGGGGGNTIYF.

The V call is TRBV30, the J call TRBJ1-6; D not resolved. Germline V gene sequence: CDR1 GTSNPN, CDR2 SVGIG (reference sequence). Trimming stripped 5 bases from V and 7 bases from J, with 15 bases between. This CDR3 comprises 14 residues. The CDR3 coding sequence is TGTGCCTGGGGGATAGGGAGTGAGAATTCACCCCTCCACTTT. Protein product: CAWGIGSENSPLHF.

The chain is built from TRBV6-5 and TRBJ1-2; 9 nucleotides agree with TRBD1. V lost 4 bases and J lost 5; bases outside the gene matches: 8. The CDR3 is made up of 15 amino acids. From germline, CDR1 is MNHEY and CDR2 SVGAGI. The CDR3 loop reads CASSSSGTGRYGYTF. CDR3 DNA sequence: TGTGCCAGCAGTTCCTCCGGGACAGGGCGGTATGGCTACACCTTC.

This rearrangement joins TRBV28 to TRBJ2-3, with TRBD2 matching over 9 bases. Germline V gene data show CDR1 as MDHEN and CDR2 as SYDVKM. The CDR3 has 15 residues. V lost 10 bases and J lost 7; bases outside the gene matches: 15. In DNA form, the CDR3 reads TGTGCCACCTTCTCCCAGCGGGGGGCGGTATATACGCAGTATTTT. Translated, it gives CATFSQRGAVYTQYF.

The DNA of the CDR3 is TGTGCCAGCTCACCACGGGGGACAGATGTGTTGATGGGCTACACCTTC. It codes for CASSPRGTDVLMGYTF. The chain links TRBV18 to TRBJ1-2; TRBD1 matches 7 bases. The J segment lost 8 bases and the V segment lost 1 base, leaving 13 bases of the junction unmatched. The CDR3 length is 16 residues. CDR1 KGHSH and CDR2 LQKENI come from the germline V gene. Together with reference TRBV18 and TRBJ1-2, the CDR3 gives the full variable domain: NAGVMQNPRHLVRRRGQEARLRCSPMKGHSHVYWYRQLPEEGLKFMVYLQKENIIDESGMPKERFSAEFPKEGPSILRIQQVVRGDSAAYFCASSPRGTDVLMGYTFGSGTRLTVV.

The rearrangement links TRBV18 to TRBJ2-2; TRBD2 matches at 14 bases. Germline-derived CDR1 and CDR2 are KGHSH and LQKENI. V trimming: 1 base; J trimming: 6 bases; junction bases outside the gene matches: 10. CDR3 length: 19 amino acids. This chain's CDR3 is CASSPQGLAGGRHPGELFF. CDR3 coding DNA: TGTGCCAGCTCACCACAAGGACTAGCGGGAGGCCGACACCCCGGGGAGCTGTTTTTT.